The 14 T cell receptor beta chains below all came from one sample that was sequenced in a study of blood T cell repertoires in COVID-19. The method was immunoSEQ multiplex PCR; TCRdb's version includes in-frame clones alone and lacks a portion of them. This table has some 300,000 clones, 85% to 90% appearing once. Sequencing was carried out using peripheral blood. The receptors derive from a woman in her forties with COVID-19, enrolled during active disease.

The chain is built from TRBV4-1 and TRBJ2-3; 7 bases are shared with TRBD1. The V segment lost 1 base and the J segment 4 bases; nucleotides outside the gene matches: 17. The CDR3 contains 19 residues. Germline values: CDR1 MGHRA, CDR2 YSYEKL. CDR3 protein: CASSQGSTGLRTGADTQYF. CDR3 nucleotide sequence: TGCGCCAGCAGCCAAGGCAGTACTGGGTTACGGACAGGCGCAGATACGCAGTATTTT.

This clone was picked up many times. This chain joins TRBV5-5 and TRBJ1-2; no clear D gene. CDR3 size: 15 residues. With 0 bases removed from V and 0 bases from J, the gap between germline ends came to 9 bases. CDR1 is SGHKS, CDR2 YYEKEE, per germline (reference sequence). CDR3 in amino acids: CASSLESASNYGYTF. The CDR3 nucleotides are TGTGCCAGCAGCTTGGAGTCAGCGTCTAACTATGGCTACACCTTC.

The V and J genes are TRBV6-6 and TRBJ2-7; the D gene is possibly TRBD2 (6 bases). CDR3 size: 13 residues. Germline assignment: CDR1 MNHNY and CDR2 SVGAGI (reference sequence). The V and J ends lost 7 bases and 1 base respectively, with 11 bases between them. Here the CDR3 reads CASKLAGSYEQYF. The CDR3 nucleotides are TGTGCCAGCAAACTAGCTGGATCCTACGAGCAGTACTTC.

This clone showed up just a few times. V usage is TRBV11-1 and J usage is TRBJ2-1; 12 positions agree with TRBD2. V lost 4 bases to trimming and J lost 4 bases; unmatched junction nucleotides: 2. Germline assignment: CDR1 SGHAT and CDR2 FQDESV (reference sequence). The CDR3 is 15 amino acids. Written as DNA, the CDR3 is TGTGCCAGCAGCTCGACTAGCGGGGGTTACAATGAGCAGTTCTTC. This sequence encodes CASSSTSGGYNEQFF.

The V and J genes are TRBV10-3 and TRBJ2-1, with 12 bases fitting TRBD1. CDR3 length: 14 amino acids. The germline V gene encodes CDR1 ENHRY and CDR2 SYGVKD. The V segment lost 6 bases and the J segment 7 bases; nucleotides outside the gene matches: 4. The CDR3 sequence: CAIRGTGGLNEQFF. The CDR3 DNA reads TGTGCCATCAGGGGGACAGGGGGCCTGAATGAGCAGTTCTTC.

DNA of the CDR3: TGTGCCAGCAGCCCCTACATGAGCACAGCCCAAGAGACCCAGTACTTC. This translates into CASSPYMSTAQETQYF. V gene TRBV7-3 combines with J gene TRBJ2-5, with D unresolved. The germline V and J ends were trimmed by 5 bases and 1 base, with 17 bases remaining between them. The length of the CDR3 is 16 residues. Germline V gene data show CDR1 as SGHTA and CDR2 as FQGTGA.

This clone has only a few counts. The V gene is TRBV28, the J gene TRBJ1-2; TRBD1 is a possible D gene (6 bases). Germline CDR1 MDHEN, CDR2 SYDVKM. The CDR3 contains 14 residues. V was shortened by 3 bases and J by 4 bases, with 12 bases between the two germline ends. CDR3 coding DNA: TGTGCCAGCAGTTTCCCGGGACAACCCTATGGCTACACCTTC. Translating gives CASSFPGQPYGYTF.

The rearrangement uses TRBV18 and TRBJ2-1; TRBD2 aligns across 7 bases. V shed 1 base, J shed 4 bases, and the junction held 1 base outside the gene matches. There are 14 residues in the CDR3. Looked up from germline, CDR1 is KGHSH and CDR2 is LQKENI. CDR3 sequence (DNA): TGTGCCAGCTCACCACTGGGACTATACAATGAGCAGTTCTTC. Encoded protein: CASSPLGLYNEQFF. Full variable domain (rest looked up from reference TRBV18 and TRBJ2-1): NAGVMQNPRHLVRRRGQEARLRCSPMKGHSHVYWYRQLPEEGLKFMVYLQKENIIDESGMPKERFSAEFPKEGPSILRIQQVVRGDSAAYFCASSPLGLYNEQFFGPGTRLTVL.

This clone was picked up one time. The chain couples TRBV7-3 to TRBJ1-1; 8 bases line up with TRBD1. The junction had 4 bases not matched to a gene; V was cut back by 5 bases and J by 8 bases. CDR1 is SGHTA, CDR2 FQGTGA, per germline. CDR3 length equals 12 residues. CDR3 loop: CASSPGQGEAFF. The CDR3 DNA reads as TGTGCCAGCAGCCCCGGACAGGGCGAAGCTTTCTTT.

V usage is TRBV20-1 and J usage is TRBJ1-6; D gene ambiguous. The CDR3 runs 15 residues. Looked up from germline, CDR1 is DFQATT and CDR2 is SNEGSKA (reference sequence). V lost 3 bases and J 0 bases, leaving 9 bases between the germline ends. The CDR3 sequence is CSASHDSSYNSPLHF. DNA for the CDR3: TGCAGTGCTAGTCACGATAGCTCCTATAATTCACCCCTCCACTTT.

This chain connects TRBV14 to TRBJ1-6, with no clear D. V was cut by 1 base and J by 3 bases, with 7 bases left in between. The CDR3 length is 15 residues. Per germline, CDR1 SGHDN and CDR2 FVKESK. The CDR3 DNA follows: TGTGCCAGCAGCCAAGGGCTGTTCTATAATTCACCCCTCCACTTT. This codes for CASSQGLFYNSPLHF.

The sample holds a few counts of this clone. The V gene is TRBV28, the J gene TRBJ1-4; D unclear. Deletions cut 2 bases from V and 6 bases from J, with 10 bases between. In germline, CDR1 is MDHEN, CDR2 SYDVKM. This CDR3 is 14 amino acids long. The CDR3 spells CASSLSPGDEKLFF. Written as DNA, the CDR3 is TGTGCCAGCAGTTTAAGCCCCGGGGATGAAAAACTGTTTTTT.

The chain has TRBV30 and TRBJ1-5, with D possibly matching TRBD1 (5 bases). In germline, CDR1 is GTSNPN, CDR2 SVGIG (reference sequence). This CDR3 is 15 amino acids long. V was shortened by 2 bases and J by 6 bases, with 17 bases between the two germline ends. DNA of the CDR3: TGTGCCTGGAGTCTCCGGGGGGGGGTAAGTCAGCCCCAGCATTTT. Encoded protein: CAWSLRGGVSQPQHF.

The chain uses TRBV4-1 and TRBJ1-1; 7 positions match TRBD1. The V and J ends lost 4 bases and 4 bases, in that order; junction bases with no gene match: 9. Germline assignment: CDR1 MGHRA and CDR2 YSYEKL. CDR3 size: 15 residues. The CDR3 bases are TGCGCCAGCAGCCTCAAAAAGGGGGCTGGCACTGAAGCTTTCTTT. Its translation is CASSLKKGAGTEAFF.